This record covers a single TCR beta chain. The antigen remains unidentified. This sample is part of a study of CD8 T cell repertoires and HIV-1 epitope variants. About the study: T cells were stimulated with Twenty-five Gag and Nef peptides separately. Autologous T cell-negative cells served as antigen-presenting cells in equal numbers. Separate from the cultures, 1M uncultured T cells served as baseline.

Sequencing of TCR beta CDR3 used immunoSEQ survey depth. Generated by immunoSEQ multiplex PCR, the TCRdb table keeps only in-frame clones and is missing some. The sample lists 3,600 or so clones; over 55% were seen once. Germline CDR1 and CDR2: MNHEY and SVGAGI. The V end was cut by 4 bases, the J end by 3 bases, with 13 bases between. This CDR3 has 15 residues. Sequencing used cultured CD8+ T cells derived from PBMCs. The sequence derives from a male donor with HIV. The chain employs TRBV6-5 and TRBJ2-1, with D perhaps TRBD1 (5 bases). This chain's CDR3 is CASSSTTGVYNEQFF. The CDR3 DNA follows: TGTGCCAGCAGTTCGACCACAGGCGTCTACAATGAGCAGTTCTTC.